This entry lists 22 T cell receptor beta chains sequenced from one sample in a study of blood T cell repertoires in COVID-19. The repertoire was sequenced with immunoSEQ multiplex PCR; TCRdb's copy has only in-frame clones and lacks some. The data hold under 300,000 clones, with approximately 87% observed a single time. What was sequenced was peripheral blood. The receptors were gathered from a man aged 55 to 70 who had recovered from COVID-19.

This clone was picked up a small number of times. The V call is TRBV9, the J call TRBJ1-3; D perhaps matches TRBD1 (5 bases). Germline CDR1 is SGDLS and CDR2 is YYNGEE. CDR3 length equals 14 residues. Deletions cut 0 bases from V and 2 bases from J, with 6 bases between. The CDR3 loop reads CASSVARAGNTIYF. The CDR3 region has the DNA TGTGCCAGCAGCGTAGCCAGGGCTGGAAACACCATATATTTT.

This clone was seen a single time. V is TRBV4-1 and J is TRBJ2-5; possible D gene TRBD1, 6 bases. CDR1 is MGHRA, CDR2 YSYEKL, per germline. CDR3 length: 14 amino acids. Trimming removed 4 bases from V and 9 bases from J, with 18 bases in between. The CDR3 DNA is TGCGCCAGCAGCCCAGAGCAGGGGCAACGGGCCCAGTACTTC. The encoded protein is CASSPEQGQRAQYF.

The V gene is TRBV7-8, the J gene TRBJ2-5, with D perhaps TRBD2 (6 bases). The V gene lost 4 bases and the J gene lost 6 bases, with 18 bases spanning the gap. From germline, CDR1 is SGHVS and CDR2 FQNEAQ. This CDR3 comprises 15 residues. The CDR3 here is CASSSSSGTGKTQYF. The CDR3 DNA reads as TGTGCCAGCAGCTCTTCTTCCGGGACTGGGAAGACCCAGTACTTC.

The chain links TRBV6-5 to TRBJ1-5; D unclear. Germline loops: CDR1 MNHEY, CDR2 SVGAGI. The ends were cut back, 7 bases at V and 2 bases at J, with 15 bases in the middle. CDR3 length: 15 amino acids. The CDR3 here is CASTVVGSGNQPQHF. In DNA form, the CDR3 reads TGTGCCAGCACCGTGGTCGGGTCGGGCAATCAGCCCCAGCATTTT.

The chain employs TRBV19 and TRBJ2-2, with 7 bases aligning to TRBD1. J lost 7 bases, V lost 5 bases, and 7 bases had no gene match. CDR1 LNHDA and CDR2 SQIVND come from the germline V gene (reference sequence). The CDR3 sequence is 14 residues long. The CDR3 reads CASSVGTVLGELFF. CDR3 sequence (DNA): TGTGCCAGTAGTGTCGGGACAGTCCTCGGGGAGCTGTTTTTT.

The chain recombines TRBV28 with TRBJ2-1; 8 bases fit TRBD1. This CDR3 is built from 15 residues. V gave up 6 bases and J gave up 0 bases; unmatched junction bases: 4. Germline CDR1 reads MDHEN; CDR2 reads SYDVKM. This CDR3 reads CASSPDRVSYNEQFF. CDR3 DNA: TGTGCCAGCAGCCCGGACAGGGTCTCCTACAATGAGCAGTTCTTC.

The chain couples TRBV5-5 to TRBJ1-6; TRBD1 might be the D (5 bases). CDR1 SGHKS and CDR2 YYEKEE come from the germline V gene (reference sequence). V was shortened by 4 bases and J by 8 bases, with 19 bases between the two germline ends. The CDR3 is 16 residues long. CDR3 residues: CASSPRQLGLYSPLHF. For the CDR3, the DNA is TGTGCCAGCAGCCCCAGACAGTTGGGTTTGTATTCACCCCTCCACTTT. Together with reference TRBV5-5 and TRBJ1-6, the CDR3 gives the full variable domain: DAGVTQSPTHLIKTRGQQVTLRCSPISGHKSVSWYQQVLGQGPQFIFQYYEKEERGRGNFPDRFSARQFPNYSSELNVNALLLGDSALYLCASSPRQLGLYSPLHFGNGTRLTVT.

This clone was seen a handful of times. The gene calls are TRBV10-3 and TRBJ1-1; D not resolved. The length of the CDR3 is 15 residues. Germline V CDR1 and CDR2: ENHRY, SYGVKD. V gave up 0 bases and J gave up 5 bases, with 13 bases separating them. This chain's CDR3 is CAISESAGPGTEAFF. DNA of the CDR3: TGTGCCATCAGTGAGTCGGCAGGCCCGGGGACTGAAGCTTTCTTT.

The rearrangement uses TRBV29-1 and TRBJ2-3; 16 bases fit TRBD2. V shed 6 bases, J shed 5 bases, and the junction held 8 bases outside the gene matches. Per germline, CDR1 SQVTM and CDR2 ANQGSEA. CDR3 length equals 16 residues. CDR3 nucleotide sequence: TGCAGCGTGCCGGGACTAGCGGGAGGGCAGAAAGATACGCAGTATTTT. Its translation is CSVPGLAGGQKDTQYF.

The V and J genes are TRBV4-2 and TRBJ1-2; D is undetermined. Germline CDR1 reads LGHNA; CDR2 reads YNFKEQ. V lost 1 base, J lost 4 bases, and 19 bases lay in between. The CDR3 contains 17 residues. The CDR3 nucleotides read TGTGCCAGCAGCCAAGGGCTGGAGGAGGGCGTTATCTATGGCTACACCTTC. Protein: CASSQGLEEGVIYGYTF.

This clone was seen just once. The chain carries TRBV29-1 and TRBJ1-2, with unresolved D. With 0 bases removed from V and 4 bases from J, the gap between germline ends came to 15 bases. The CDR3 loop spans 15 amino acids. Germline V gene data show CDR1 as SQVTM and CDR2 as ANQGSEA. The CDR3 DNA reads as TGCAGCGTTGAAGATAGAGTCGAGGGAATCTATGGCTACACCTTC. Its protein product is CSVEDRVEGIYGYTF. Supplemented by reference TRBV29-1 and TRBJ1-2, the full variable domain reads SAVISQKPSRDICQRGTSLTIQCQVDSQVTMMFWYRQQPGQSLTLIATANQGSEATYESGFVIDKFPISRPNLTFSTLTVSNMSPEDSSIYLCSVEDRVEGIYGYTFGSGTRLTVV.

CDR3 protein: CASSINDGAGSSYEQYF. The CDR3 coding sequence is TGTGCCAGCAGCATTAACGATGGAGCGGGAAGCTCCTACGAGCAGTACTTC. The chain couples TRBV11-2 to TRBJ2-7; 7 bases line up with TRBD2. CDR3 size: 17 residues. Germline V gives CDR1 SGHAT, CDR2 FQNNGV. J lost 0 bases, V lost 5 bases, and 13 bases had no gene match.

J is TRBJ1-5 and V is TRBV3-1 (or the pseudogene TRBV3-2); D unclear. V dropped 0 bases and J dropped 0 bases, with 6 bases sitting between them. Germline lookup yields CDR1 LGHDT and CDR2 YNNKEL (reference sequence). The CDR3 contains 15 residues. DNA of the CDR3: TGTGCCAGCAGCCAAGATCCGAGTAGCAATCAGCCCCAGCATTTT. Residues: CASSQDPSSNQPQHF.

The V call is TRBV5-8, the J call TRBJ2-1, with 11 bases aligning to TRBD2. Trimming took 4 bases from V and 6 from J; bases not matched to a gene: 9. The CDR3 has 16 residues. Per the germline V gene, CDR1 is SGHTS and CDR2 is YDEGEE. The CDR3 loop is CASSGVAGGTFNEQFF. The CDR3 nucleotides read TGTGCCAGCAGCGGGGTAGCGGGGGGGACGTTCAATGAGCAGTTCTTC.

In DNA form, the CDR3 reads TGTGCCAGCACCGGGCGAAAGGCAGATACGCAGTATTTT. It translates to CASTGRKADTQYF. The chain combines TRBV7-9 with TRBJ2-3; no firm D call. Trimming removed 7 bases at V and 4 bases at J, with 12 bases between. Germline values: CDR1 SEHNR, CDR2 FQNEAQ (reference sequence). The CDR3 length is 13 residues.

The V and J genes are TRBV14 and TRBJ2-5; D is ambiguous. The CDR3 has 15 amino acids. The V and J ends lost 1 base and 7 bases respectively, with 16 bases between them. CDR1 and CDR2 (germline): SGHDN, FVKESK. DNA of the CDR3: TGTGCCAGCAGCCAAGGCACCTTCGCTTCAGGGACCCAGTACTTC. It specifies CASSQGTFASGTQYF. Based on the CDR3 plus reference TRBV14 and TRBJ2-5, the full variable domain is EAGVTQFPSHSVIEKGQTVTLRCDPISGHDNLYWYRRVMGKEIKFLLHFVKESKQDESGMPNNRFLAERTGGTYSTLKVQPAELEDSGVYFCASSQGTFASGTQYFGPGTRLLVL.

V gene TRBV10-1 combines with J gene TRBJ2-3, with 12 bases aligning to TRBD2. CDR1 WNHNN and CDR2 SYGVQD come from the germline V gene (reference sequence). V was clipped by 5 bases and J by 5 bases; unmatched bases: 8. This CDR3 comprises 16 residues. DNA of the CDR3: TGCGCCAGCAGTCGAAGACTAGCGGGAGCTGGAGATACGCAGTATTTT. Translating gives CASSRRLAGAGDTQYF.

The rearrangement joins TRBV30 to TRBJ2-3; D unclear. Trimming stripped 0 bases from V and 2 bases from J, with 9 bases between. The germline V gene encodes CDR1 GTSNPN and CDR2 SVGIG (reference sequence). The CDR3 runs 14 residues. CDR3 in amino acids: CAWSVALFTDTQYF. The CDR3 DNA reads as TGTGCCTGGAGTGTAGCCCTTTTCACAGATACGCAGTATTTT.

The rearrangement uses TRBV7-3 and TRBJ2-6, with 8 bases fitting TRBD1. With V trimmed by 2 bases and J by 2 bases, 2 bases remained unmatched. The CDR3 has 16 residues. Germline loops: CDR1 SGHTA, CDR2 FQGTGA. CDR3 in amino acids: CASSLQGAAGANVLTF. The CDR3 DNA sequence: TGTGCCAGCAGCTTACAGGGGGCGGCTGGGGCCAACGTCCTGACTTTC.

This clone was recorded once. The sample carries other DNA sequences with the same CDR3. The chain carries TRBV29-1 and TRBJ2-7; 8 positions match TRBD1. The trim removed 6 bases at V and 0 bases at J, leaving 7 bases unmatched. In germline, CDR1 is SQVTM, CDR2 ANQGSEA. This CDR3 comprises 14 residues. CDR3 protein: CSVATGGSSYEQYF. CDR3 DNA sequence: TGCAGCGTAGCTACAGGGGGGAGCTCCTACGAGCAGTACTTC.

The chain recombines TRBV7-2 with TRBJ2-5, with D possibly being TRBD2 (7 bases). Germline-derived CDR1 and CDR2 are SGHTA and FQGNSA. The CDR3 covers 14 residues. V was trimmed by 5 bases and J by 3 bases, leaving 13 bases between them. Written as DNA, the CDR3 is TGTGCCAGCAGCGGGGGGGCTGGAGAAGAGACCCAGTACTTC. Translated: CASSGGAGEETQYF.

This chain uses TRBV27 with TRBJ2-7, with D possibly matching TRBD2 (6 bases). In germline, CDR1 is MNHEY, CDR2 SMNVEV (reference sequence). The CDR3 is 14 amino acids. Trimming took off 5 bases at V and 3 bases at J, with 14 bases between the two ends. In DNA, the CDR3 is TGTGCCAGCAGTCCCTCCCCGACTAGCTACGAGCAGTACTTC. It translates to CASSPSPTSYEQYF.